This T cell receptor (beta chain) was identified during a study of control samples from healthy donors and cancer patients. V was clipped by 6 bases and J by 2 bases, with 8 bases between them. This CDR3 has 13 amino acids. CDR1 MNHEY and CDR2 SVGEGT come from the germline V gene. Clones were sequenced by immunoSEQ multiplex PCR, and TCRdb holds only the in-frame ones, with some missing. The table lists over 150,000 clones, roughly 94% of them singletons. V usage is TRBV6-2 or TRBV6-3 and J usage is TRBJ2-1, with D uncertain. This sequence was found in a man in his forties in good health. The sample taken for sequencing was blood. For the CDR3, the DNA is TGTGCCAGCAGCAGGTCTACCTACAATGAGCAGTTCTTC. This gives the protein CASSRSTYNEQFF.